Listed below are T cell receptor beta chains from one sample, sequenced in a study of blood T cell repertoires in COVID-19. This table comes from immunoSEQ multiplex PCR, and its TCRdb copy is limited to in-frame clones, with some not included. The sample contains roughly 190,000 clones, around 90% of which appear only once. Input material: PBMCs or T cells enriched from blood (not recorded which). The receptors stem from a young woman who had recovered from COVID-19. Each CDR3 is given with its conserved first and last residue. A D gene is named only where the DNA matches it firmly. Clone sizes are given selectively: once, few, many, or a class where the clone is expanded.

TRBD1,TRBV18,.,TRBJ1-2,CASSPPWAGGDYTF,TGTGCCAGCTCACCACCTTGGGCAGGGGGCGACTACACCTTC
.,TRBV29-1,.,TRBJ1-1,CSVELYRVQNTEAFF,TGCAGCGTTGAACTTTACAGGGTCCAGAACACTGAAGCTTTCTTT
TRBD2,TRBV29-1,few,TRBJ2-3,CSVEPSGADTQYF,TGCAGCGTTGAGCCTAGCGGCGCAGATACGCAGTATTTT
.,TRBV6-2/TRBV6-3,.,TRBJ1-6,CASSYSGTQNSPLHF,TGTGCCAGCAGTTACTCCGGGACACAAAATTCACCCCTCCACTTT
.,TRBV24-1,.,TRBJ2-2,CATSGGVGTGELFF,TGTGCCACCAGTGGCGGGGTGGGCACCGGGGAGCTGTTTTTT
TRBD2,TRBV7-3,.,TRBJ2-1,CASSSQAGGHNEQFF,TGTGCCAGCAGCTCTCAAGCGGGGGGCCACAATGAGCAGTTCTTC
.,TRBV4-3,.,TRBJ2-2,CASSRGTPNTGELFF,TGCGCCAGCAGCCGGGGGACACCGAACACCGGGGAGCTGTTTTTT
TRBD2,TRBV10-3,.,TRBJ2-1,CATIAGVSSYNEQFF,TGTGCCACCATAGCGGGGGTGAGCTCCTACAATGAGCAGTTCTTC
TRBD1,TRBV5-1,.,TRBJ1-3,CASSFGTVGNTIYF,TGCGCCAGCAGCTTCGGGACAGTTGGAAACACCATATATTTT
.,TRBV2,.,TRBJ2-4,CASRTEGGDIQYF,TGTGCCAGCAGGACAGAGGGAGGAGACATTCAGTACTTC
TRBD2,TRBV7-8,.,TRBJ2-4,CASSRGLAGAKNIQYF,TGTGCCAGCAGCCGAGGACTAGCGGGGGCCAAAAACATTCAGTACTTC
TRBD2,TRBV5-1,.,TRBJ2-2,CASSLAAGGPRELFF,TGCGCCAGCAGCTTGGCCGCGGGGGGGCCGCGGGAGCTGTTTTTT
.,TRBV30,.,TRBJ2-6,CASSSGANVLTF,TGTGCCTCCAGCTCTGGGGCCAACGTCCTGACTTTC
TRBD1,TRBV28,.,TRBJ1-6,CASVGGSDNSPLHF,TGTGCCAGCGTAGGGGGCTCGGATAATTCACCCCTCCACTTT
TRBD1,TRBV28,.,TRBJ1-4,CASSLTGVGGGTNEKLFF,TGTGCCAGCAGTCTCACAGGGGTCGGGGGAGGAACTAATGAAAAACTGTTTTTT
.,TRBV4-2,.,TRBJ1-2,CASSQERGGPYGYTF,TGTGCCAGCAGCCAAGAGAGGGGGGGTCCCTATGGCTACACCTTC
.,TRBV2,.,TRBJ1-1,CASSEQSGRAFF,TGTGCCAGCAGTGAACAGTCAGGGAGGGCTTTCTTT
TRBD1,TRBV30,.,TRBJ1-3,CAWSGGTVRGQYSGNTIYF,TGTGCCTGGAGTGGAGGGACAGTTCGTGGGCAATACTCTGGAAACACCATATATTTT
.,TRBV5-1,.,TRBJ1-4,CASSLAHGGATNEKLFF,TGCGCCAGCAGCTTGGCCCATGGAGGGGCGACAAATGAAAAACTGTTTTTT
.,TRBV5-6,once,TRBJ1-4,CASSLAPATNEKLFF,TGTGCCAGCAGCTTGGCCCCAGCAACTAATGAAAAACTGTTTTTT
.,TRBV9,.,TRBJ2-2,CASSSHPRIYGNTGELFF,TGTGCCAGCAGCTCCCACCCCCGTATCTACGGTAACACCGGGGAGCTGTTTTTT
.,TRBV9,.,TRBJ1-4,CASSAYAGAHSSDKLFF,TGTGCCAGCAGCGCCTATGCAGGGGCCCACTCAAGCGATAAACTGTTTTTT
.,TRBV2,.,TRBJ1-5,CASSAVGLGNQPQHF,TGTGCCAGCAGTGCCGTGGGACTCGGCAATCAGCCCCAGCATTTT
.,TRBV4-3,.,TRBJ1-3,CASSQDHRAGNTIYF,TGCGCCAGCAGCCAAGATCACCGAGCGGGAAACACCATATATTTT
TRBD1,TRBV19,.,TRBJ2-7,CASSGTEGYEQYF,TGTGCCAGTAGCGGGACAGAAGGCTACGAGCAGTACTTC
TRBD2,TRBV7-3,.,TRBJ2-3,CASSQQGTSGPDTQYF,TGTGCCAGCAGCCAACAGGGGACTAGCGGCCCAGATACGCAGTATTTT
.,TRBV3-1/TRBV3-2,.,TRBJ1-4,CASSQRGGNEKLFF,TGTGCCAGCAGCCAGAGGGGGGGGAATGAAAAACTGTTTTTT
TRBD1,TRBV10-3,.,TRBJ2-1,CAISESGQGANEQFF,TGTGCCATCAGTGAGTCGGGACAGGGGGCTAATGAGCAGTTCTTC
.,TRBV18,.,TRBJ1-1,CASSPTGTENTEAFF,TGTGCCAGCTCACCCACCGGGACTGAGAACACTGAAGCTTTCTTT
.,TRBV25-1,.,TRBJ1-1,CASSDVRSDTEAFF,TGTGCCAGCAGTGACGTGCGGTCCGACACTGAAGCTTTCTTT
.,TRBV11-3,.,TRBJ2-7,CASSLNRVSYEQYF,TGTGCCAGCAGCCTTAACAGGGTCTCCTACGAGCAGTACTTC
TRBD1,TRBV6-5,.,TRBJ2-2,CASPPGQMNTGELFF,TGTGCCAGTCCGCCGGGACAGATGAACACCGGGGAGCTGTTTTTT
.,TRBV11-3,.,TRBJ1-4,CATSSGGREKLFF,TGTGCCACCAGCAGCGGGGGTAGGGAAAAACTGTTTTTT
.,TRBV12-3/TRBV12-4,.,TRBJ1-1,CASSLGSGSTFF,TGTGCCAGCAGTTTAGGTTCAGGATCGACTTTCTTT
TRBD2,TRBV5-1,.,TRBJ2-1,CASSLAGVGDEQFF,TGCGCCAGCAGCTTAGCGGGAGTTGGGGATGAGCAGTTCTTC